Listed below are T cell receptor beta chains from one sample, sequenced in a study of shared clonotypes between healthy human individuals. Sequencing was performed with immunoSEQ multiplex PCR; in TCRdb, only in-frame clones are kept and a portion is missing. Of some 700,000 clones detected, around 90% appear once; the ten largest clones hold 34%. Material: memory CD8+ T cells from PBMCs. The receptor source for this set is a man between 18 and 35 years old in good health. Some clones in this sample may be carry-over from other donors' samples. The CDR3 runs from the conserved cysteine through the conserved F or W. The order of the fields is J gene, CDR3 length, D gene, V gene, clone size, CDR3 protein, CDR3 DNA. A D gene is named only where the DNA matches it firmly. Rows give clone size only sometimes, using once, few, many, or a class for an expanded clone.

>TRBJ1-1|19|TRBD1|TRBV7-8|-
CASSISLQGARVTDTEAFF
TGTGCCAGCAGCATATCCCTACAGGGGGCGAGGGTTACCGACACTGAAGCTTTCTTT
>TRBJ2-2|16|TRBD2|TRBV7-9|-
CASSLLRAGATGELFF
TGTGCCAGCAGCTTACTTAGGGCGGGAGCCACCGGGGAGCTGTTTTTT
>TRBJ2-7|16|TRBD2|TRBV9|-
CASSGTSGRDRFEQYF
TGTGCCAGCAGCGGGACTAGCGGGAGGGACCGGTTTGAGCAGTACTTC
>TRBJ2-2|17|-|TRBV25-1|-
CASSEFRVLRETGELFF
TGTGCCAGCAGTGAATTTCGAGTCCTGAGGGAAACCGGGGAGCTGTTTTTT
>TRBJ1-1|17|TRBD1|TRBV11-2|-
CASSIWDRAPRDTEAFF
TGTGCCAGCAGCATATGGGACAGGGCCCCCCGTGACACTGAAGCTTTCTTT
>TRBJ2-3|16|-|TRBV15|-
CATSTLGDLSTDTQYF
TGTGCCACCAGCACGTTGGGGGACCTTAGCACAGATACGCAGTATTTT
>TRBJ1-1|13|-|TRBV6-5|-
CASSYSWGNEAFF
TGTGCCAGCAGTTACTCATGGGGTAATGAAGCTTTCTTT
>TRBJ1-1|16|-|TRBV30|-
CAWSDRGLRGDTEAFF
TGTGCCTGGAGTGATCGGGGACTAAGAGGTGACACTGAAGCTTTCTTT
>TRBJ2-4|16|TRBD1|TRBV2|once
CASRARDRGAKNIQYF
TGTGCCAGCAGGGCCCGGGACAGGGGTGCCAAAAACATTCAGTACTTC
>TRBJ2-5|19|-|TRBV7-8|-
CASSPRVGGTPLLQETQYF
TGTGCCAGCAGCCCCCGAGTGGGCGGCACCCCCCTCCTCCAGGAGACCCAGTACTTC
>TRBJ2-1|14|TRBD2|TRBV5-1|-
CASSLRTSGNEQFF
TGCGCCAGCAGCCTGCGGACTAGCGGCAATGAGCAGTTCTTC
>TRBJ2-4|15|-|TRBV9|-
CASTYKGLSKNIQYF
TGTGCCAGCACCTACAAGGGGCTGTCCAAAAACATTCAGTACTTC
>TRBJ2-3|15|TRBD2|TRBV7-9|-
CASSPVAGPTDTQYF
TGTGCCAGCAGCCCCGTAGCGGGTCCCACAGATACGCAGTATTTT
>TRBJ1-4|13|TRBD1|TRBV9|few
CASSLGTDEKLFF
TGTGCCAGCAGCCTGGGGACAGATGAAAAACTGTTTTTT
>TRBJ1-5|14|-|TRBV4-1|-
CASSPPGSNQPQHF
TGCGCCAGCAGCCCCCCGGGGAGCAATCAGCCCCAGCATTTT
>TRBJ1-2|16|-|TRBV28|-
CASSLFRTERTYGYTF
TGTGCCAGCAGTTTATTCAGGACCGAGAGGACCTATGGCTACACCTTC
>TRBJ2-1|13|TRBD2|TRBV7-3|-
CASSPTREDEQFF
TGTGCCAGCAGCCCGACTCGGGAGGATGAGCAGTTCTTC
>TRBJ1-2|15|-|TRBV5-1|-
CASSLVTDSQVGYTF
TGCGCCAGCAGCTTGGTGACCGATAGTCAAGTGGGCTACACCTTC
>TRBJ2-7|14|TRBD2|TRBV5-6|-
CASSRRGLAGEQYF
TGTGCCAGCAGCCGGCGGGGACTAGCGGGAGAGCAGTACTTC
>TRBJ2-7|15|-|TRBV27|-
CASSFETGPRGEQYF
TGTGCCAGCAGTTTTGAAACAGGGCCGCGGGGTGAGCAGTACTTC
>TRBJ2-7|13|-|TRBV4-1|-
CASSQGIYYEQYF
TGCGCCAGCAGCCAGGGGATCTACTACGAGCAGTACTTC
>TRBJ2-1|15|-|TRBV5-1|-
CASSLEGEDTDEQFF
TGCGCCAGCAGCTTGGAGGGTGAGGATACGGATGAGCAGTTCTTC
>TRBJ2-3|18|TRBD2|TRBV7-6|-
CASSLAPGLAGSTDTQYF
TGTGCCAGCAGCTTAGCCCCGGGACTAGCGGGGAGCACAGATACGCAGTATTTT
>TRBJ2-7|15|-|TRBV7-2|-
CASSLYSVGAYEQYF
TGTGCCAGCAGCTTATATTCCGTCGGGGCCTACGAGCAGTACTTC
>TRBJ2-4|16|-|TRBV6-6|few
CASSYLLGSTKNIQYF
TGTGCCAGCAGTTACCTCCTCGGGAGTACCAAAAACATTCAGTACTTC
>TRBJ2-3|16|TRBD2|TRBV4-2|-
CASSPNPGLYTDTQYF
TGTGCCAGCAGCCCGAATCCGGGACTATACACAGATACGCAGTATTTT
>TRBJ2-3|15|-|TRBV4-1|-
CASSHRPDRGNTQYF
TGCGCCAGCAGCCATAGACCTGACCGGGGGAATACGCAGTATTTT
>TRBJ1-5|15|TRBD1|TRBV11-2|-
CASSYTGTGNQPQHF
TGTGCCAGCAGTTATACCGGGACAGGGAATCAGCCCCAGCATTTT
>TRBJ2-3|19|-|TRBV13|once
CASSSLRLTGEGSTDTQYF
TGTGCCAGCAGCTCACTTAGACTAACAGGGGAGGGCTCGACAGATACGCAGTATTTT
>TRBJ1-2|14|-|TRBV7-9|-
CASTFGGTGSGYTF
TGTGCCAGCACCTTTGGGGGGACGGGGAGCGGCTACACCTTC
>TRBJ2-1|16|-|TRBV27|-
CASSFQGGSPYNEQFF
TGTGCCAGCAGTTTTCAGGGGGGGAGTCCCTACAATGAGCAGTTCTTC
>TRBJ2-1|14|TRBD1|TRBV4-1|-
CASMGQGIYNEQFF
TGCGCCAGTATGGGACAGGGGATCTACAATGAGCAGTTCTTC
>TRBJ1-2|13|-|TRBV29-1|-
CSVEGQWSYGYTF
TGCAGCGTTGAAGGACAGTGGAGTTATGGCTACACCTTC
>TRBJ1-5|14|-|TRBV27|-
CASSLGSTNQPQHF
TGTGCCAGCAGTTTAGGCAGCACCAATCAGCCCCAGCATTTT
>TRBJ2-1|12|-|TRBV4-3|-
CASSQDSHEQFF
TGCGCCAGCAGCCAAGATAGTCATGAGCAGTTCTTC
>TRBJ2-2|16|TRBD2|TRBV7-6|once
CASSHTGTRGSGELFF
TGTGCCAGCAGCCACACCGGGACTAGAGGGTCCGGGGAGCTGTTTTTT
>TRBJ1-1|12|-|TRBV18|-
CASSPQGPEAFF
TGTGCCAGCTCACCACAGGGCCCTGAAGCTTTCTTT
>TRBJ1-4|18|-|TRBV7-8|-
CASSLVDPFMVRNEKLFF
TGTGCCAGCAGCTTAGTTGACCCCTTTATGGTGCGTAATGAAAAACTGTTTTTT
>TRBJ1-1|14|TRBD1|TRBV10-3|-
CAISAGTANTEAFF
TGTGCCATCAGTGCGGGGACAGCGAACACTGAAGCTTTCTTT
>TRBJ2-3|17|TRBD2|TRBV9|-
CASSVNPSGGDTDTQYF
TGTGCCAGCAGCGTGAACCCTAGCGGGGGGGACACAGATACGCAGTATTTT
>TRBJ1-1|15|-|TRBV5-4|-
CAIRTETDEYTEAFF
TGTGCCATCAGAACAGAGACTGACGAATACACTGAAGCTTTCTTT
>TRBJ2-7|17|-|TRBV4-2|-
CASSQEFGPGESYEQYF
-
>TRBJ2-2|17|TRBD1|TRBV9|-
CASSVDGTVPFTGELFF
TGTGCCAGCAGCGTCGATGGGACAGTTCCCTTCACCGGGGAGCTGTTTTTT
>TRBJ1-4|14|-|TRBV7-9|-
CASSWGVGNEKLFF
TGTGCCAGCAGCTGGGGGGTTGGAAATGAAAAACTGTTTTTT
>TRBJ1-2|15|-|TRBV5-5|-
CASSATPSGYYGYTF
TGTGCCAGCAGCGCCACACCGTCGGGGTACTATGGCTACACCTTC
>TRBJ2-2|14|TRBD1|TRBV28|-
CASRTGPNTGELFF
TGTGCCAGCAGGACAGGGCCGAACACCGGGGAGCTGTTTTTT
>TRBJ2-2|13|TRBD1|TRBV9|-
CASSGQGAGELFF
TGTGCCAGCAGCGGACAGGGGGCCGGGGAGCTGTTTTTT
>TRBJ2-1|14|TRBD2|TRBV7-8|many
CASSLALAGVEQFF
TGTGCCAGCAGCTTAGCACTAGCGGGAGTTGAGCAGTTCTTC
>TRBJ2-3|14|-|TRBV15|-
CATSTRDWADTQYF
TGTGCCACCAGCACTAGGGACTGGGCAGATACGCAGTATTTT
>TRBJ1-2|13|TRBD1|TRBV29-1|-
CSVEGQGAEGYTF
TGCAGCGTTGAAGGCCAGGGGGCCGAGGGCTACACCTTC
>TRBJ2-3|13|-|TRBV7-9|-
CASDLRGEDTQYF
TGTGCCAGCGACCTACGAGGGGAGGATACGCAGTATTTT
>TRBJ2-1|17|TRBD2|TRBV30|-
CAWSVPAGGLSYNEQFF
TGTGCCTGGAGTGTTCCAGCGGGAGGGCTATCCTACAATGAGCAGTTCTTC
>TRBJ1-4|15|-|TRBV6-5|-
CASSYSNQGSEKLFF
TGTGCCAGCAGTTACTCGAATCAGGGGTCTGAAAAACTGTTTTTT
>TRBJ2-1|16|-|TRBV27|-
CASSLSSRGSYNEQFF
TGTGCCAGCAGTTTATCGTCGCGTGGCTCTTACAATGAGCAGTTCTTC
>TRBJ2-1|15|-|TRBV27|few
CASRLGATSYNEQFF
TGTGCCAGCAGGTTAGGAGCGACCTCCTACAATGAGCAGTTCTTC
>TRBJ1-4|16|-|TRBV7-2|-
CASSLVPQPTNEKLFF
TGTGCCAGCAGCTTAGTTCCACAGCCAACTAATGAAAAACTGTTTTTT
>TRBJ2-7|15|TRBD2|TRBV5-4|-
CASSLETSGRLEQYF
TGTGCCAGCAGCTTGGAGACTAGCGGGCGTCTCGAGCAGTACTTC
>TRBJ2-3|12|-|TRBV14|-
CASSQGGDTQYF
TGTGCCAGCAGCCAAGGGGGAGATACGCAGTATTTT
>TRBJ2-2|14|-|TRBV4-3|-
CASSQVGGSGELFF
TGCGCCAGCAGCCAAGTTGGAGGGTCCGGGGAGCTGTTTTTT